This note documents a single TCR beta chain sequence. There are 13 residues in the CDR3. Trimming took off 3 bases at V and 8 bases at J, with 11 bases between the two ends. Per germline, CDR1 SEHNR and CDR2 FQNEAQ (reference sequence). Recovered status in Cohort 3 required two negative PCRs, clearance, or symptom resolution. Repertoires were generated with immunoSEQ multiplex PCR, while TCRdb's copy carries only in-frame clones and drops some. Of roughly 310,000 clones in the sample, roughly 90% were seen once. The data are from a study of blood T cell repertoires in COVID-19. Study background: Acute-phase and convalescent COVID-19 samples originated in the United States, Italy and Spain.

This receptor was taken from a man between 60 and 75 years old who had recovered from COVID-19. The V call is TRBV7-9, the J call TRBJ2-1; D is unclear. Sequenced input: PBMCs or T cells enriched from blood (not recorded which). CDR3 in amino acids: CASSFAPRYEQFF. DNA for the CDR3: TGTGCCAGCAGCTTCGCCCCTAGGTATGAGCAGTTCTTC.